This entry is about one T cell receptor beta chain. Assay used: immunoSEQ multiplex PCR; TCRdb lists only in-frame clones, some missing. Here the sample spans approximately 32,000 clones, 80% to 85% being singletons. This sample stems from a study of OX40 agonist ivuxolimab in advanced cancers. Study details: Partial responses were seen in three patients, one with hepatocellular carcinoma and two with cutaneous melanoma.

V lost 1 base and J lost 12, with 10 bases in between. The germline CDR1 and CDR2 sequences are MNHNS and SASEGT. The CDR3 is 12 amino acids. V is TRBV6-1 and J is TRBJ2-1; D call uncertain. This sequence was found in an adult with an advanced solid tumor such as melanoma, head and neck, liver or kidney cancer. Sequenced here: CD4+ or CD8+ T cells sorted from blood, sampled in a trial of the OX40 agonist ivuxolimab. CDR3: CASSEEGLVQFF. CDR3 nucleotides: TGTGCCAGCAGTGAAGAAGGATTAGTGCAGTTCTTC.